These 14 T cell receptor beta chains were all obtained from the same sample, sequenced in a study of blood T cell repertoires in COVID-19. TCRdb's table, derived via immunoSEQ multiplex PCR, lists solely in-frame clones and lacks some. The sample lists about 290,000 clones; about nine tenths were seen once. Specimen: peripheral blood. These receptors were collected from a woman younger than 45 with COVID-19, enrolled during active disease.

The chain is built from TRBV4-1 and TRBJ2-7; no clear D. Trimming removed 0 bases from V and 2 bases from J, with 14 bases in between. The germline CDR1 and CDR2 sequences are MGHRA and YSYEKL. The CDR3 covers 16 residues. The CDR3 protein is CASSQDHRDGAYEQYF. The CDR3 nucleotides are TGCGCCAGCAGCCAAGATCATAGAGACGGAGCCTACGAGCAGTACTTC.

This rearrangement joins TRBV6-5 to TRBJ1-5; TRBD1 matches 12 bases. CDR1 is MNHEY and CDR2 is SVGAGI in the germline V gene. The V gene end was trimmed by 6 bases and the J gene end by 6 bases; junction bases not matched to a gene: 6. The CDR3 length is 15 residues. CDR3 sequence (DNA): TGTGCCAGCAGGGAGGGACAGGGGGCTGGTCAGCCCCAGCATTTT. Residues: CASREGQGAGQPQHF.

The V gene is TRBV6-5, the J gene TRBJ1-3, with TRBD1 matching over 7 bases. CDR1 and CDR2 (germline): MNHEY, SVGAGI. V dropped 8 bases and J dropped 2; count of bases not matched to a gene: 6. This CDR3 is 14 amino acids long. CDR3 sequence reads: CASSPGGTGNTIYF. The CDR3 DNA reads as TGTGCCAGCTCCCCAGGGGGTACTGGAAACACCATATATTTT.

CDR3 nucleotides: TGTGCCAGCAGTTGGGCTGTCTCCTACGAGCAGTACTTC. Amino acid sequence: CASSWAVSYEQYF. This rearrangement joins TRBV6-5 to TRBJ2-7; D unclear. Looked up from germline, CDR1 is MNHEY and CDR2 is SVGAGI. V was shortened by 4 bases and J by 0 bases, with 7 bases between the two germline ends. There are 13 residues in the CDR3.

For the CDR3, the DNA is TGTGCCACCAGTGAGTTGGGGACACACTATTTT. Protein sequence: CATSELGTHYF. The chain is built from TRBV24-1 and TRBJ2-3, with D possibly TRBD1 on 6 matching bases. V dropped 4 bases and J dropped 15 bases, with 13 bases sitting between them. This CDR3 is built from 11 residues. From germline, CDR1 is KGHDR and CDR2 SFDVKD.

The V call is TRBV19, the J call TRBJ1-2; D remains unclear. The V end was cut by 7 bases, the J end by 4 bases, with 10 bases between. Germline CDR1 LNHDA, CDR2 SQIVND (reference sequence). The CDR3 contains 12 residues. The CDR3 nucleotides are TGTGCCAGTATGACATGGCTCTATGGCTACACCTTC. Translated, it gives CASMTWLYGYTF. The variable domain in full, completed from reference TRBV19 and TRBJ1-2, reads DGGITQSPKYLFRKEGQNVTLSCEQNLNHDAMYWYRQDPGQGLRLIYYSQIVNDFQKGDIAEGYSVSREKKESFPLTVTSAQKNPTAFYLCASMTWLYGYTFGSGTRLTVV.

This chain joins TRBV5-6 and TRBJ2-7, with TRBD1 matching over 8 bases. The trim removed 4 bases at V and 2 bases at J, leaving 5 bases unmatched. The CDR3 covers 14 residues. Germline assignment: CDR1 SGHDT and CDR2 YYEEEE. CDR3 sequence reads: CASSRQGTTYEQYF. The CDR3 DNA is TGTGCCAGCAGCCGACAGGGGACCACCTACGAGCAGTACTTC.

This clone was recorded once. The DNA of the CDR3 is TGCGCCAGCAGCTTGGGGGAGCCGGAGACCCAGTACTTC. This gives the protein CASSLGEPETQYF. This chain connects TRBV5-1 to TRBJ2-5; D may be TRBD2 (5 bases). V lost 0 bases and J 5 bases, leaving 8 bases between the germline ends. From germline, CDR1 is SGHRS and CDR2 YFSETQ. The CDR3 loop spans 13 amino acids.

A single count supports this clone. The J gene is TRBJ1-5, the V gene TRBV5-6; D remains unclear. The V end lost 2 bases, the J end lost 5 bases, and 8 bases lay between the germline ends. The germline CDR1 and CDR2 sequences are SGHDT and YYEEEE. The CDR3 is made up of 13 amino acids. As DNA, the CDR3 is TGTGCCAGCAGCTTTTCCACATATCAGCCCCAGCATTTT. Translating gives CASSFSTYQPQHF.

The J gene is TRBJ2-7, the V gene TRBV5-5; 7 nucleotides agree with TRBD2. This CDR3 is built from 15 residues. Trimming cost V 3 bases and J 1 base; bases outside gene matches: 7. The V gene's germline CDR1 is SGHKS and CDR2 YYEKEE (reference sequence). CDR3 nucleotides: TGTGCCAGCAGCTCCCCGGCGGGGGAATCCTACGAGCAGTACTTC. Its protein product is CASSSPAGESYEQYF.

This sequence joins TRBV3-1 (or the pseudogene TRBV3-2) and TRBJ2-5; possible D gene TRBD2, 6 bases. Germline CDR1 reads LGHDT; CDR2 reads YNNKEL (reference sequence). This CDR3 is 13 amino acids long. Trimming cost V 6 bases and J 3 bases, with 11 bases left between them. Here the CDR3 reads CASRPGAEETQYF. CDR3 sequence (DNA): TGTGCCAGCAGGCCGGGAGCCGAAGAGACCCAGTACTTC.

The V and J genes are TRBV5-1 and TRBJ2-2; possibly TRBD2 for D (5 bases). The germline CDR1 and CDR2 sequences are SGHRS and YFSETQ. The ends were cut back, 2 bases at V and 8 bases at J, with 13 bases in the middle. The CDR3 consists of 14 residues. CDR3 DNA: TGCGCCAGCAGCTTCCCGGACTCGACGGGGGAGCTGTTTTTT. It encodes CASSFPDSTGELFF.

This chain links TRBV19 with TRBJ1-5; D ambiguous. This CDR3 comprises 15 residues. Germline-derived CDR1 and CDR2 are LNHDA and SQIVND (reference sequence). Trimming took off 4 bases at V and 4 bases at J, with 14 bases between the two ends. The CDR3 bases are TGTGCCAGTAGTAACGCAGTAAAGTATAATCAGCCCCAGCATTTT. Translating gives CASSNAVKYNQPQHF.

J is TRBJ2-7 and V is TRBV6-5; D is unclear. This CDR3 has 11 residues. Germline loops: CDR1 MNHEY, CDR2 SVGAGI. V lost 5 bases and J lost 4, with 6 bases in between. The CDR3 DNA follows: TGTGCCAGCAGTACGGAGTACGAGCAGTACTTC. Protein sequence: CASSTEYEQYF.